This T cell receptor beta chain is from a study of shared clonotypes between healthy human individuals. Turning to the study itself: Participating donors consisted of two women and a few men aged 18 to 49.

Donors had no recently reported acute infections or vaccinations and were HIV-negative. CD4+ cells were split into CD45RA+ naive and CD45RA-negative memory subsets. Sequencing was at deep level. Sequencing used immunoSEQ multiplex PCR; TCRdb keeps in-frame clones, though not all of them. The sample carries hundreds of thousands of clones, more than 70% recorded once. This clone was counted ten times or more. The CDR3 length is 15 residues. Between the trimmed V and J ends, which lost 5 bases and 6 bases, there was a span of 16 bases. Germline lookup yields CDR1 SNHLY and CDR2 FYNNEI. The receptor comes from a woman in her thirties in good health. V usage is TRBV2 and J usage is TRBJ2-2; D might be TRBD2 (6 bases). Sequencing input: memory CD4+ T cells sorted from blood. Sample subset: CD45RA-negative fraction. The DNA of the CDR3 is TGTGCCAGCAGTATCCGGGACTCCCGCTCCGGGGAGCTGTTTTTT. As protein: CASSIRDSRSGELFF. The full variable domain, completed using reference TRBV2 and TRBJ2-2, is EPEVTQTPSHQVTQMGQEVILRCVPISNHLYFYWYRQILGQKVEFLVSFYNNEISEKSEIFDDQFSVERPDGSNFTLKIRSTKLEDSAMYFCASSIRDSRSGELFFGEGSRLTVL.